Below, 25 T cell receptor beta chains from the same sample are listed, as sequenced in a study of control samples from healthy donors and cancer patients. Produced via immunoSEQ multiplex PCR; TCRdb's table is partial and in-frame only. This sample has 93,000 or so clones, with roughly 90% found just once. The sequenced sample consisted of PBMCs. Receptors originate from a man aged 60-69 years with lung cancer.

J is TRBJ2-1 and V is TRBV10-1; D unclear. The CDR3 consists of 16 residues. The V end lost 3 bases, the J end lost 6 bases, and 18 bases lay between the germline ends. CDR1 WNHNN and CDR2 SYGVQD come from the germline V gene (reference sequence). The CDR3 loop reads CASSDYRPLLPNEQFF. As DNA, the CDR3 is TGCGCCAGCAGTGATTATAGGCCCCTTCTGCCCAATGAGCAGTTCTTC.

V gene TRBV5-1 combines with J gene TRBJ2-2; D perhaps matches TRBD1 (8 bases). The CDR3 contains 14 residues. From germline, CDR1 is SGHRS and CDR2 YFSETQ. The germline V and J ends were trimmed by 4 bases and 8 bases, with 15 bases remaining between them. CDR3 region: CASSPGQGGGELFF. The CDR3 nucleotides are TGCGCCAGCAGCCCCGGACAGGGAGGGGGGGAGCTGTTTTTT.

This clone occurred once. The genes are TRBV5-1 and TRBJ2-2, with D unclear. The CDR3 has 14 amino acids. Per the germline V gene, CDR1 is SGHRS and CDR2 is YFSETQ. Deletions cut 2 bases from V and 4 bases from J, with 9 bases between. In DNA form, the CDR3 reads TGCGCCAGCAGCTTTGAGCTACCCACCGGGGAGCTGTTTTTT. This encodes CASSFELPTGELFF.

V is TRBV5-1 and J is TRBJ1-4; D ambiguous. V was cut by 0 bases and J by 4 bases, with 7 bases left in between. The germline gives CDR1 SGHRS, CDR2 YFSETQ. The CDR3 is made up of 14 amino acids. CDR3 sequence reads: CASSLEAVNEKLFF. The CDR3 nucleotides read TGCGCCAGCAGCTTGGAGGCAGTTAATGAAAAACTGTTTTTT.

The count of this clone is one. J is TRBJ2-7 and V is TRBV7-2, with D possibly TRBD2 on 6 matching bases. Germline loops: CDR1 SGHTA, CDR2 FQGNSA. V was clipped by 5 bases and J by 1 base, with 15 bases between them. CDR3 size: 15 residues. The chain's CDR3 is CASSTDPGLSYEQYV. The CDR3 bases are TGTGCCAGCAGCACCGACCCGGGACTTTCCTACGAGCAGTACGTC.

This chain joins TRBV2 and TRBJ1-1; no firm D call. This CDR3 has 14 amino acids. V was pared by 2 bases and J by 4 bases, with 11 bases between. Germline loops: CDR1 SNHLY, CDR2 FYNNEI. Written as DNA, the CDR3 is TGTGCCAGCAGTGAACGTCCGGGAGGCACTGAAGCTTTCTTT. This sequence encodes CASSERPGGTEAFF.

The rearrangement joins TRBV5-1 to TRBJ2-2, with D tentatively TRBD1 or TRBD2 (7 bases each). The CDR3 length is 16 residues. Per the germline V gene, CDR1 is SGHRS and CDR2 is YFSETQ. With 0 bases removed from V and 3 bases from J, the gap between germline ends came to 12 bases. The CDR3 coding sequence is TGCGCCAGCAGCTTGGACAGGGGAGGGTACACCGGGGAGCTGTTTTTT. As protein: CASSLDRGGYTGELFF. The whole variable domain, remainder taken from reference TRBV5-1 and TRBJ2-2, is KAGVTQTPRYLIKTRGQQVTLSCSPISGHRSVSWYQQTPGQGLQFLFEYFSETQRNKGNFPGRFSGRQFSNSRSEMNVSTLELGDSALYLCASSLDRGGYTGELFFGEGSRLTVL.

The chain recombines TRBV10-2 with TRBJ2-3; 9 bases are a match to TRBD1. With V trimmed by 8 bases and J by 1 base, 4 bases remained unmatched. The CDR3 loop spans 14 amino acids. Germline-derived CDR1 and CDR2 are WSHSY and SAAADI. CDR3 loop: CASAWTGGTDTQYF. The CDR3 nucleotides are TGCGCCAGCGCCTGGACAGGGGGCACAGATACGCAGTATTTT.

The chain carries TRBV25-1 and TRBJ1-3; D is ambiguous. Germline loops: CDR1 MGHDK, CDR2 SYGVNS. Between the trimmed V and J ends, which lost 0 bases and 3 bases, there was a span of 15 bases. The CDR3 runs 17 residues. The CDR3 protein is CASSEYWLAGNGNTIYF. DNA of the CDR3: TGTGCCAGCAGTGAATATTGGTTGGCAGGAAATGGAAACACCATATATTTT.

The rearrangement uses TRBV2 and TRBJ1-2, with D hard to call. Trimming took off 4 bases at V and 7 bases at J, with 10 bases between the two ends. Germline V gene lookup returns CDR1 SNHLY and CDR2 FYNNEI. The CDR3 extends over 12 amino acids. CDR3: CASSVAGAGYTF. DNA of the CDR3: TGTGCCAGCAGTGTGGCAGGCGCTGGCTACACCTTC.

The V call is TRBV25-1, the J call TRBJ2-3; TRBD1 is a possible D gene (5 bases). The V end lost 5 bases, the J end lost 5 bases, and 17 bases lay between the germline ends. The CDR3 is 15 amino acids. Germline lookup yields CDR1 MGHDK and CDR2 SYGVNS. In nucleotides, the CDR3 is TGTGCCAGCAGTCCTTCGACAGAAGCACAAGATACGCAGTATTTT. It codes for CASSPSTEAQDTQYF. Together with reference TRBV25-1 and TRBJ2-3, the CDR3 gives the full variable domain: EADIYQTPRYLVIGTGKKITLECSQTMGHDKMYWYQQDPGMELHLIHYSYGVNSTEKGDLSSESTVSRIRTEHFPLTLESARPSHTSQYLCASSPSTEAQDTQYFGPGTRLTVL.

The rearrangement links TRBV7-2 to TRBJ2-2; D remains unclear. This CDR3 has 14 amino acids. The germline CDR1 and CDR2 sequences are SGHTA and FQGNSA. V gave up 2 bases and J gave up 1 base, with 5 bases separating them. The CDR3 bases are TGTGCCAGCAGCTTATGGCAGAACACCGGGGAGCTGTTTTTT. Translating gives CASSLWQNTGELFF.

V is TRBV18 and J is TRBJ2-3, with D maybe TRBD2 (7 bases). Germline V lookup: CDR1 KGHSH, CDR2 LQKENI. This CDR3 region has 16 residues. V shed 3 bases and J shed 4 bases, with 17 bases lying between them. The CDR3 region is CASSPGGGPSSDTQYF. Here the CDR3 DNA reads TGTGCCAGCTCACCGGGAGGGGGGCCTTCTTCAGATACGCAGTATTTT.

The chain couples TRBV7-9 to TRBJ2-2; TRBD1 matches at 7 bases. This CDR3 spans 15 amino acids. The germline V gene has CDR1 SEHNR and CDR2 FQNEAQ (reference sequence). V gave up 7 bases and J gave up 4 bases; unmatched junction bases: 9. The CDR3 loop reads CASTQGGAGTGELFF. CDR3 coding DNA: TGTGCCAGCACCCAAGGGGGCGCCGGCACCGGGGAGCTGTTTTTT. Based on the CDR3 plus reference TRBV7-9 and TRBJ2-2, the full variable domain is DTGVSQNPRHKITKRGQNVTFRCDPISEHNRLYWYRQTLGQGPEFLTYFQNEAQLEKSRLLSDRFSAERPKGSFSTLEIQRTEQGDSAMYLCASTQGGAGTGELFFGEGSRLTVL.

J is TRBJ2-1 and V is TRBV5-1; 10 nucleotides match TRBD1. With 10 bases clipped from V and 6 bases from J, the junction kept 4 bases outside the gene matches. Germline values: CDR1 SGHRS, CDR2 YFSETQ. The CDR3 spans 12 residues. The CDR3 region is CAGQGEGNEQFF. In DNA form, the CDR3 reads TGCGCCGGACAGGGGGAGGGCAATGAGCAGTTCTTC. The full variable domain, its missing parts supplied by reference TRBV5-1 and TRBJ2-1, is KAGVTQTPRYLIKTRGQQVTLSCSPISGHRSVSWYQQTPGQGLQFLFEYFSETQRNKGNFPGRFSGRQFSNSRSEMNVSTLELGDSALYLCAGQGEGNEQFFGPGTRLTVL.

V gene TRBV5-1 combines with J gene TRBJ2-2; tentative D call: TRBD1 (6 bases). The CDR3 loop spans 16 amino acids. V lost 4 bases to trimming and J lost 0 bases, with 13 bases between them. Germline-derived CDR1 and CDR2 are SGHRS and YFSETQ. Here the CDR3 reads CASSPDRSTNTGELFF. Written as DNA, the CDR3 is TGCGCCAGCAGCCCCGACAGGTCTACGAACACCGGGGAGCTGTTTTTT.

The CDR3 nucleotides read TGCGCCAGCAGCCAAGAGGGCAGGGACAATCAGCCCCAGCATTTT. Residues: CASSQEGRDNQPQHF. The V and J genes are TRBV4-1 and TRBJ1-5; possible D gene TRBD1, 5 bases. V shed 0 bases and J shed 3 bases, with 9 bases lying between them. CDR1 is MGHRA, CDR2 YSYEKL, per germline. The CDR3 spans 15 residues.

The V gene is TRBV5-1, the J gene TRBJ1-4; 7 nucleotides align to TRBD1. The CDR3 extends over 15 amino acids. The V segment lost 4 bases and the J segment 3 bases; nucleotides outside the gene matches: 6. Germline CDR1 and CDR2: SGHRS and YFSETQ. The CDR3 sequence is CASSTRDSSNEKLFF. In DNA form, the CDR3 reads TGCGCCAGCAGCACCCGGGACAGCTCTAATGAAAAACTGTTTTTT.

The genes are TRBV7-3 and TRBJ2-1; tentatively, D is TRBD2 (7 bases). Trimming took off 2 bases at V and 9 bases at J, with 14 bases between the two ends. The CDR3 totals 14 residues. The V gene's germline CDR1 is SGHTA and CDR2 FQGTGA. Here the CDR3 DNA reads TGTGCCAGCAGCTTAGGGGGGGACAATCGTGAGCAGTTCTTC. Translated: CASSLGGDNREQFF.

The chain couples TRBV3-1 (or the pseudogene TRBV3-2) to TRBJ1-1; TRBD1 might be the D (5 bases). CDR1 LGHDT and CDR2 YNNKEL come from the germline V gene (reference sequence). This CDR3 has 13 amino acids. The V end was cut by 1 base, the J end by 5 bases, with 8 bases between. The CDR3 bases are TGTGCCAGCAGCCAAGGGACACTAACTGAAGCTTTCTTT. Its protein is CASSQGTLTEAFF.

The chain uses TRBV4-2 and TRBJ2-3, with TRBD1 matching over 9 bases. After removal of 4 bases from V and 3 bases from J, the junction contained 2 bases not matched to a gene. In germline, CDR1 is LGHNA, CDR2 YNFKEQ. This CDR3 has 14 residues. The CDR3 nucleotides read TGTGCCAGCAGCCTGGGGACAGGGACAGATACGCAGTATTTT. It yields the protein CASSLGTGTDTQYF.

For the CDR3, the DNA is TGTGCCACCAACAGTGTGGCTAACACAGATACGCAGTATTTT. Translated: CATNSVANTDTQYF. The chain is built from TRBV24-1 and TRBJ2-3; D not certain. The germline V gene has CDR1 KGHDR and CDR2 SFDVKD. Trimming shortened V by 8 bases and J by 2 bases, and 13 bases separated the two germline ends. The CDR3 contains 14 residues.

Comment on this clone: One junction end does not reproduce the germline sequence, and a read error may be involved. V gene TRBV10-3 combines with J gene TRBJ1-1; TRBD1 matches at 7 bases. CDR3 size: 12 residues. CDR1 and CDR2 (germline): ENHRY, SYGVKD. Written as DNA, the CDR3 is TGTGCCGTCAGACAGGGTAACACTGAAGCTTTCTTT. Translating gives CAVRQGNTEAFF.

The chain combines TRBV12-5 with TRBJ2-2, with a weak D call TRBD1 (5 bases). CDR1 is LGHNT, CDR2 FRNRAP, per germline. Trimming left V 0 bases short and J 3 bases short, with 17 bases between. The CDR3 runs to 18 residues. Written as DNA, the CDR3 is TGTGCTAGTGGTTTGGTACCTGATGGGGCAATCTACACCGGGGAGCTGTTTTTT. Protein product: CASGLVPDGAIYTGELFF.

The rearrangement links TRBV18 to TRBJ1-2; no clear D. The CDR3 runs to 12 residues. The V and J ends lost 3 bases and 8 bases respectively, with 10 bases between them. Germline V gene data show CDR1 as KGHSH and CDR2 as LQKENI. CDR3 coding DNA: TGTGCCAGCTCACCCTCCCGGTGGGGCTACACCTTC. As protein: CASSPSRWGYTF.